The present entry profiles one T cell receptor (beta chain) with its context. TCRdb keeps only in-frame clones here, not all; method: immunoSEQ multiplex PCR. The sample includes hundreds of thousands of clones, more than 75% of them seen just once. The treatment here: around 19 received Ad26.COV2.S at low or high dose, single or two shots; 5 received placebo; per-sample allocation not given. Day 63 following the first vaccine or placebo injection was when the samples were taken. The data were taken from a study of Ad26.COV2.S vaccination and SARS-CoV-2 variants. V was pared by 1 base and J by 8 bases, with 11 bases between. CDR3 length: 14 amino acids. Per germline, CDR1 LGHDT and CDR2 YNNKEL (reference sequence).

The chain has TRBV3-1 (or the pseudogene TRBV3-2) and TRBJ1-4; D gene uncertain. The source is a person aged 18-65 years who received the Ad26.COV2.S COVID-19 vaccine or a placebo. Sequenced here: peripheral blood, sampled in a trial of Ad26.COV2.S vaccine versus placebo. Here the CDR3 reads CASSQGAAQEKLFF. As DNA, the CDR3 is TGTGCCAGCAGCCAAGGGGCGGCCCAAGAAAAACTGTTTTTT.